These 26 T cell receptor beta chains were sequenced from one sample in a study of blood T cell repertoires in COVID-19. The method was immunoSEQ multiplex PCR; TCRdb's version includes in-frame clones alone and lacks a portion of them. The repertoire consists of about 210,000 clones, with 89% occurring once and the leading ten covering about 5%. The specimen sequenced was peripheral blood. The receptor source for this set is a woman aged 35 to 49 with acute or convalescent COVID-19.

J is TRBJ2-1 and V is TRBV10-2, with 9 bases that match TRBD2. The CDR3 is made up of 15 amino acids. The V and J ends lost 2 bases and 7 bases, in that order; junction bases with no gene match: 6. Looked up from germline, CDR1 is WSHSY and CDR2 is SAAADI. CDR3 protein: CASSEQRGAVNEQFF. Written as DNA, the CDR3 is TGCGCCAGCAGTGAGCAGCGGGGGGCCGTAAATGAGCAGTTCTTC.

The V call is TRBV11-2, the J call TRBJ1-2; a possible D gene is TRBD1 (5 bases). Trimming pared 1 base from V and 1 base from J, leaving 7 bases between. The germline CDR1 and CDR2 sequences are SGHAT and FQNNGV. This CDR3 contains 14 residues. CDR3 loop: CASSLGGGNYGYTF. In nucleotides, the CDR3 is TGTGCCAGCAGCTTAGGGGGCGGTAACTATGGCTACACCTTC.

The chain is built from TRBV2 and TRBJ2-5; the D gene is possibly TRBD2 (5 bases). CDR1 is SNHLY and CDR2 is FYNNEI in the germline V gene. The CDR3 extends over 14 amino acids. The ends were cut back, 7 bases at V and 1 base at J, with 13 bases in the middle. The CDR3 spells CASTFTSAQETQYF. The CDR3 bases are TGTGCCAGCACTTTCACTAGTGCCCAAGAGACCCAGTACTTC.

This chain uses TRBV2 with TRBJ1-3; TRBD1 aligns across 8 bases. The CDR3 runs to 16 residues. Germline lookup yields CDR1 SNHLY and CDR2 FYNNEI. V lost 6 bases to trimming and J lost 1 base; unmatched junction nucleotides: 8. This CDR3 is CASSAGQGGSGNTIYF. CDR3 in DNA: TGTGCCAGCAGCGCCGGACAGGGAGGATCTGGAAACACCATATATTTT. Full variable domain (remainder filled in from reference TRBV2 and TRBJ1-3): EPEVTQTPSHQVTQMGQEVILRCVPISNHLYFYWYRQILGQKVEFLVSFYNNEISEKSEIFDDQFSVERPDGSNFTLKIRSTKLEDSAMYFCASSAGQGGSGNTIYFGEGSWLTVV.

The rearrangement joins TRBV4-2 to TRBJ1-6, with 8 bases that match TRBD1. Germline CDR1 is LGHNA and CDR2 is YNFKEQ. V lost 6 bases, J lost 0 bases, and 4 bases stayed unmatched. The CDR3 is made up of 16 amino acids. CDR3 sequence (DNA): TGTGCCAGCAGGTACAGGGGGAGCTCCTATAATTCACCCCTCCACTTT. This encodes CASRYRGSSYNSPLHF.

In regard to this clone: Other DNA sequences in this specimen translate into the identical CDR3. The chain has TRBV15 and TRBJ2-1; D remains unclear. The CDR3 has 14 residues. Germline V gene sequence: CDR1 LNHNV, CDR2 YYDKDF (reference sequence). The V end lost 0 bases, the J end lost 4 bases, and 7 bases lay between the germline ends. The CDR3 bases are TGTGCCACCAGCAGAGATTCGACTTACAATGAGCAGTTCTTC. This sequence encodes CATSRDSTYNEQFF.

The V gene is TRBV24-1, the J gene TRBJ2-5, with 7 bases that match TRBD1. J gave up 1 base and V 4 bases, and 8 bases lay outside the gene matches. The germline CDR1 and CDR2 sequences are KGHDR and SFDVKD. The CDR3 sequence is 16 residues long. CDR3 DNA: TGTGCCACCAGTGACCCGGACAGGAATACCCAAGAGACCCAGTACTTC. Protein: CATSDPDRNTQETQYF.

This clone appeared once. The rearrangement joins TRBV11-2 to TRBJ1-1; possible D gene TRBD1, 6 bases. Trimming shortened V by 2 bases and J by 4 bases, and 11 bases separated the two germline ends. Per germline, CDR1 SGHAT and CDR2 FQNNGV. The CDR3 sequence is 14 residues long. CDR3 nucleotides: TGTGCCAGCAGCTTAAGCCGCAGGGGCACTGAAGCTTTCTTT. Its translation is CASSLSRRGTEAFF.

The table lists this clone with a few counts. The rearrangement uses TRBV4-2 and TRBJ1-1, with TRBD1 matching over 8 bases. This CDR3 is built from 17 residues. V lost 3 bases, J lost 0 bases, and 9 bases stayed unmatched. The germline gives CDR1 LGHNA, CDR2 YNFKEQ. The CDR3 DNA sequence: TGTGCCAGCAGCCACGATGGAAACAGGGGGATGAACACTGAAGCTTTCTTT. It is translated as CASSHDGNRGMNTEAFF.

This clone showed up just once. The chain employs TRBV7-2 and TRBJ1-1; tentative D call: TRBD1 (6 bases). The CDR3 consists of 18 residues. V was trimmed by 3 bases and J by 1 base, leaving 21 bases between them. The V gene's germline CDR1 is SGHTA and CDR2 FQGNSA. In DNA form, the CDR3 reads TGTGCCAGCAGCTTGTCGGGCAGGGGCAGGGTGAAGAACACTGAAGCTTTCTTT. This gives the protein CASSLSGRGRVKNTEAFF.

The chain combines TRBV4-1 with TRBJ2-3; 10 bases agree with TRBD2. Germline loops: CDR1 MGHRA, CDR2 YSYEKL. V was clipped by 2 bases and J by 0 bases; unmatched bases: 11. The CDR3 loop spans 19 amino acids. In DNA, the CDR3 is TGCGCCAGCAGCCAAAGGGGAGCGGGGGGGTTAGGTAGCACAGATACGCAGTATTTT. Translation gives CASSQRGAGGLGSTDTQYF.

This chain joins TRBV7-2 and TRBJ2-2; D call uncertain. V dropped 5 bases and J dropped 1 base, with 5 bases sitting between them. Germline CDR1 reads SGHTA; CDR2 reads FQGNSA. The CDR3 runs to 13 residues. CDR3 protein: CASSPRNTGELFF. The DNA for the CDR3 is TGTGCCAGCAGCCCGCGGAACACCGGGGAGCTGTTTTTT.

The gene calls are TRBV5-4 and TRBJ2-1; no clear D gene. The V gene lost 4 bases and the J gene lost 4 bases, with 3 bases spanning the gap. This CDR3 has 11 residues. Germline-derived CDR1 and CDR2 are SGHNT and YYREEE (reference sequence). The CDR3 nucleotides are TGTGCCAGCAGCACTTACAATGAGCAGTTCTTC. Protein sequence: CASSTYNEQFF.

V is TRBV4-1 and J is TRBJ2-2, with no clear D. Germline V lookup: CDR1 MGHRA, CDR2 YSYEKL. Trimming removed 0 bases from V and 6 bases from J, with 8 bases in between. The CDR3 totals 14 residues. In DNA form, the CDR3 reads TGCGCCAGCAGCCAAGATATCTACTCCGGGGAGCTGTTTTTT. Its translation: CASSQDIYSGELFF.

V and J are TRBV7-2 and TRBJ1-1; no definite D call. CDR1 and CDR2 (germline): SGHTA, FQGNSA. Trimming took off 2 bases at V and 1 base at J, with 8 bases between the two ends. CDR3 size: 14 residues. The DNA of the CDR3 is TGTGCCAGCAGCTTAAAGCCCGGGAACACTGAAGCTTTCTTT. It specifies CASSLKPGNTEAFF.

The chain carries TRBV6-7 and TRBJ2-1; 7 bases are shared with TRBD2. TRBV6-7 is given ORF status, its function remaining uncertain. Trimming removed 0 bases from V and 2 bases from J; junction bases left unmatched: 4. This CDR3 has 16 residues. The chain's CDR3 is CASSYSNAGAYNEQFF. CDR3 nucleotides: TGTGCCAGCAGTTACTCGAATGCGGGGGCCTACAATGAGCAGTTCTTC.

The rearrangement uses TRBV15 and TRBJ2-3; D gene ambiguous. V lost 4 bases and J 1 base, leaving 9 bases between the germline ends. Germline-derived CDR1 and CDR2 are LNHNV and YYDKDF (reference sequence). This CDR3 is built from 14 residues. The DNA for the CDR3 is TGTGCCACCAGCACCGTACACCGCACAGATACGCAGTATTTT. This codes for CATSTVHRTDTQYF.

The chain employs TRBV30 and TRBJ2-5; 12 bases align to TRBD2. The CDR3 runs to 15 residues. Germline trimming cut 2 bases from V and 5 bases from J; bases unmatched to any gene: 6. CDR1 and CDR2 (germline): GTSNPN, SVGIG (reference sequence). The CDR3 nucleotides are TGTGCCTGGAGTACACTAGCGGGGGGAAGGGAGACCCAGTACTTC. This sequence encodes CAWSTLAGGRETQYF.

This chain links TRBV6-1 with TRBJ1-2; D not resolved. Germline V gene sequence: CDR1 MNHNS, CDR2 SASEGT. V gave up 1 base and J gave up 2 bases, with 14 bases separating them. The CDR3 loop spans 16 amino acids. CDR3 region: CASSEEWAASNYGYTF. The CDR3 DNA is TGTGCCAGCAGTGAAGAGTGGGCAGCCTCGAACTATGGCTACACCTTC.

The rearrangement links TRBV27 to TRBJ1-1, with D uncertain. V was trimmed by 0 bases and J by 7 bases, leaving 12 bases between them. The CDR3 sequence is 14 residues long. CDR1 is MNHEY and CDR2 is SMNVEV in the germline V gene (reference sequence). CDR3: CASSLSSGWYEAFF. CDR3 coding DNA: TGTGCCAGCAGTTTATCGTCGGGATGGTATGAAGCTTTCTTT.

This clone was picked up one time. The CDR3 spells CASSFQGASSGNTIYF. The CDR3, as DNA: TGCGCCAGCAGCTTCCAGGGGGCGTCGTCTGGAAACACCATATATTTT. V usage is TRBV5-1 and J usage is TRBJ1-3; TRBD1 aligns across 8 bases. V shed 2 bases, J shed 1 base, and the junction held 5 bases outside the gene matches. CDR1 is SGHRS, CDR2 YFSETQ, per germline. The CDR3 is made up of 16 amino acids.

The rearrangement uses TRBV12-5 and TRBJ1-1, with 9 bases identical to TRBD1. J lost 10 bases, V lost 4 bases, and 13 bases had no gene match. This CDR3 has 15 residues. Looked up from germline, CDR1 is LGHNT and CDR2 is FRNRAP. For the CDR3, the DNA is TGTGCTAGTGGTTGGGCTCCGGGACAGGGAAAAGTAGCTTTCTTT. This codes for CASGWAPGQGKVAFF.

This chain uses TRBV4-1 with TRBJ2-3, with TRBD2 matching 9 bases. After removal of 3 bases from V and 1 base from J, the junction contained 5 bases not matched to a gene. The germline V gene encodes CDR1 MGHRA and CDR2 YSYEKL. The CDR3 extends over 16 amino acids. The CDR3 loop reads CASSQGASGGTDTQYF. CDR3 DNA sequence: TGCGCCAGCAGCCAGGGGGCTAGCGGGGGCACAGATACGCAGTATTTT.

The chain employs TRBV5-1 and TRBJ2-7, with 9 bases lining up with TRBD1. Unmatched junction bases numbered 8, after V lost 5 bases and J lost 5 bases. Germline-derived CDR1 and CDR2 are SGHRS and YFSETQ. The CDR3 extends over 14 amino acids. CDR3 sequence reads: CASSYRDRVDEQYV. In DNA form, the CDR3 reads TGCGCCAGCAGTTACCGGGACAGGGTCGACGAGCAGTACGTC.

The chain combines TRBV27 with TRBJ1-2; TRBD1 might be the D (6 bases). The CDR3 spans 14 residues. V was shortened by 6 bases and J by 0 bases, with 11 bases between the two germline ends. The germline CDR1 and CDR2 sequences are MNHEY and SMNVEV (reference sequence). The CDR3 DNA follows: TGTGCCAGCAGCACGGGGGGCCCTAACTATGGCTACACCTTC. Its protein product is CASSTGGPNYGYTF.

The chain has TRBV2 and TRBJ1-2, with 7 bases aligning to TRBD1. The CDR3 has 15 amino acids. CDR1 SNHLY and CDR2 FYNNEI come from the germline V gene. The trim removed 7 bases at V and 0 bases at J, leaving 8 bases unmatched. The CDR3 DNA is TGTGCCAGCACCGAGGAAGGGACAGCTAACTATGGCTACACCTTC. It encodes CASTEEGTANYGYTF.